This T cell receptor beta chain derives from a study of cytomegalovirus exposure and HLA in healthy donors (dated by TCRdb to about 2017). Some background on the complete study: According to a later analysis, one platform produced both the 120 validation repertoires and the 666 repertoires of the first cohort. The study aimed to test whether signatures of past pathogen exposure could be identified by cataloging public T cell receptors. Besides the first cohort of roughly 640 subjects, a separate validation cohort made up of roughly 120 different subjects was used. To predict cytomegalovirus infection status, the study combined high-throughput TCR immunosequencing, statistical association of individual TCRs with disease status, and machine learning.

Details on this clone: It has no known antigen specificity. Base quality data are lacking; no much larger clone is found one base away.

V gives up 5 bases and J gives up 5 bases, and the segment between their germline ends measures 13 bases. The germline V gene yields SGHNT for CDR1 and YENEEA for CDR2. The CDR3 runs 13 amino acids, cysteine and phenylalanine included. The only DNA kept is the CDR3, 39 bases in frame from the first base. Paper-wide results and their limitations: It was suggested by the authors that the approach could potentially be generalized to other disease states and immunological phenotypes. Of the cluster scores, 94% were above 0 in a later analysis, which found that TCRs clustered in the first cohort also tended to co-occur in the roughly 130 validation repertoires. While some public TCRs were present in many individuals, most TCR sequences turned up only very rarely across donors. Three of the identified cytomegalovirus-associated TCR beta chains were confirmed in vitro to be specific for cytomegalovirus antigens. In both the original and validation cohorts, the classifier was reported to diagnose cytomegalovirus status with high specificity and sensitivity. The validation cohort had no HLA typing available for a later analysis, so co-occurrence within that cohort was assessed over all 120 or so repertoires. In the study, about 150 TCR beta chains were listed as associated with cytomegalovirus.

The donors belonged to the validation cohort of roughly 120 subjects, which was separate from the roughly 700-subject first cohort. Receptor amplification or capture employed the immunoSEQ multiplex PCR assay. From the authors' description of their analysis: A statistical classification framework was built to diagnose cytomegalovirus status from the catalog of TCR beta chain sequences. The table comes from immuneACCESS by way of TCRdb, which keeps in-frame sequences with V and J called. Part of the clones is missing from these tables; in studies checked, under half for an unresolved V gene and the rest for unknown reasons. That table supplies the V and J calls and clone size; D and trimming were determined from the DNA. The sample includes about 65,000 clones, with roughly 94% observed a single time. The ten largest clones take up about 1.2% of the sample.

This sequence was found in a woman between 18 and 30 years old in good health and CMV-seronegative. The rearrangement combines TRBV11-3 with TRBJ2-7; D gene: possibly TRBD2, on 6 matching bases. The sequencing sample was made of PBMCs. The CDR3 loop reads CASSPAGWDEQYF. In nucleotides, the sequence is TGTGCCAGCAGCCCGGCGGGATGGGACGAGCAGTACTTC.